This T cell receptor beta chain originates from a study of OX40 agonist ivuxolimab in advanced cancers. As for the study in general: Patients were treated with ivuxolimab, an agonistic anti-OX40 (CD134) antibody. Approximately 40% of patients had received prior checkpoint inhibitor therapy. Partial responses, seen in three patients, involved one hepatocellular carcinoma and two cutaneous melanomas.

Some clones are missing from TCRdb's copy, which holds only in-frame ones; the method was immunoSEQ multiplex PCR. Of more than 80,000 clones in the sample, approximately 87% were seen once. Patients with autoimmune history or systemic immunosuppression were excluded. The V gene's germline CDR1 is DFQATT and CDR2 SNEGSKA (reference sequence). The CDR3 contains 11 residues. V gave up 6 bases and J gave up 10 bases, with 15 bases separating them. Material: CD4+ or CD8+ T cells sorted from blood, obtained in a trial of the OX40 agonist ivuxolimab. This clonotype originated in an adult with an advanced solid tumor such as melanoma, head and neck, liver or kidney cancer. The chain is built from TRBV20-1 and TRBJ1-1; D may be TRBD1 (5 bases). CDR3 bases: TGCAGTGCCCAGGGCCCCGGCGGAGCTTTCTTT. It encodes CSAQGPGGAFF.